The rows below give T cell receptor beta chains drawn from one sample of a study of blood T cell repertoires in COVID-19. The repertoire was sequenced with immunoSEQ multiplex PCR; TCRdb's copy has only in-frame clones and lacks some. The table lists around 300,000 clones, roughly 87% of them singletons, with about 6.1% in the top ten. Source material: PBMCs or T cells enriched from blood (not recorded which). The receptors were gathered from a woman aged 40 to 50 who had recovered from COVID-19. Both conserved end residues are part of each CDR3. The D gene is left open where the match is weak. Not all rows give a size; the values are once, few, many and, for expanded clones, a class.

V gene: TRBV6-5; J gene: TRBJ2-2; D gene: TRBD2; clone size: -; CDR3 DNA: TGTGCCAGCAGTTACGGACTAGCGGGAACCGGGGAGCTGTTTTTT; CDR3 protein: CASSYGLAGTGELFF
V gene: TRBV19; J gene: TRBJ1-1; D gene: -; clone size: -; CDR3 DNA: TGTGCCACCGATGCGGGGCTCGGGGGCACTGAAGCTTTCTTT; CDR3 protein: CATDAGLGGTEAFF
V gene: TRBV18; J gene: TRBJ1-1; D gene: -; clone size: -; CDR3 DNA: TGTGCCAGCTCACCTTTCGGGGGTAACACTGAAGCTTTCTTT; CDR3 protein: CASSPFGGNTEAFF
V gene: TRBV30; J gene: TRBJ1-5; D gene: -; clone size: -; CDR3 DNA: TGTGCCTGGAGTGTAGGGGCCGCTGCACTCCAGCCCCAGCATTTT; CDR3 protein: CAWSVGAAALQPQHF
V gene: TRBV18; J gene: TRBJ1-1; D gene: -; clone size: -; CDR3 DNA: TGTGCCAGCTCACCACCTGTTGGCAGGGCGGGGGACTGGAGGAACACTGAAGCTTTCTTT; CDR3 protein: CASSPPVGRAGDWRNTEAFF
V gene: TRBV28; J gene: TRBJ2-1; D gene: TRBD2; clone size: once; CDR3 DNA: TGTGCCAGTCGACTAGCGGGAGTGAATGAGCAGTTCTTC; CDR3 protein: CASRLAGVNEQFF
V gene: TRBV4-3; J gene: TRBJ2-1; D gene: TRBD2; clone size: few; CDR3 DNA: TGCGCCAGCAGCCAAGACCCTAGCGGGAGCGATTACAATGAGCAGTTCTTC; CDR3 protein: CASSQDPSGSDYNEQFF
V gene: TRBV6-1; J gene: TRBJ2-3; D gene: -; clone size: -; CDR3 DNA: TGTGCCAGCAGTGATCGTGCGGGAAAAGCAGATACGCAGTATTTT; CDR3 protein: CASSDRAGKADTQYF
V gene: TRBV16; J gene: TRBJ2-7; D gene: TRBD1; clone size: -; CDR3 DNA: TGTGCCAGCAGCTCAACTTCGACAGGGGCCTCTTCTGACGGCGAGCAGTACTTC; CDR3 protein: CASSSTSTGASSDGEQYF
V gene: TRBV5-1; J gene: TRBJ1-6; D gene: TRBD1; clone size: -; CDR3 DNA: TGCGCCAGCAGCTTGGTAGTAGGGGGCAATTCACCCCTCCACTTT; CDR3 protein: CASSLVVGGNSPLHF
V gene: TRBV12-3/TRBV12-4; J gene: TRBJ1-5; D gene: TRBD1; clone size: -; CDR3 DNA: TGTGCCAGCAGCAGACAGGGCGGTCAGCCCCAGCATTTT; CDR3 protein: CASSRQGGQPQHF
V gene: TRBV5-1; J gene: TRBJ2-2; D gene: TRBD1; clone size: -; CDR3 DNA: TGTGCCAGCAGGACAGGGAGCACCGGGGAGCTGTTTTTT; CDR3 protein: CASRTGSTGELFF
V gene: TRBV18; J gene: TRBJ1-1; D gene: TRBD1; clone size: -; CDR3 DNA: TGTGCCAGCTCAGGACAGGGATCGGGCCCGACTGAAGCTTTCTTT; CDR3 protein: CASSGQGSGPTEAFF
V gene: TRBV7-8; J gene: TRBJ1-3; D gene: TRBD1; clone size: -; CDR3 DNA: TGTGCCAGCAGCTTAGGGGACAGGGGGTTTTACGAGGACACCATATATTTT; CDR3 protein: CASSLGDRGFYEDTIYF
V gene: TRBV7-6; J gene: TRBJ2-7; D gene: TRBD2; clone size: -; CDR3 DNA: TGTGCCAGCAGCTTCGGGTTGACTAGCGGGACCCACGGTGAGCAGTACTTC; CDR3 protein: CASSFGLTSGTHGEQYF
V gene: TRBV9; J gene: TRBJ2-1; D gene: TRBD1; clone size: -; CDR3 DNA: TGTGCCAGCACCCTGATGGACAGGGGGGGATACAATGAGCAGTTCTTC; CDR3 protein: CASTLMDRGGYNEQFF
V gene: TRBV24-1; J gene: TRBJ2-5; D gene: TRBD1; clone size: -; CDR3 DNA: TGTGCCACCAGTGATTCAGGGGGCGAAGAGACCCAGTACTTC; CDR3 protein: CATSDSGGEETQYF
V gene: TRBV27; J gene: TRBJ2-3; D gene: TRBD2; clone size: -; CDR3 DNA: TGTGCCAGCAGTTTATTTGGTAGCGGGAGTAAAGGGGGCACAGATACGCAGTATTTT; CDR3 protein: CASSLFGSGSKGGTDTQYF
V gene: TRBV19; J gene: TRBJ2-4; D gene: TRBD2; clone size: -; CDR3 DNA: TGTGCCAGTAGTGCCCGGACTAGCGGGAGTGACATTCAGTACTTC; CDR3 protein: CASSARTSGSDIQYF
V gene: TRBV28; J gene: TRBJ1-2; D gene: -; clone size: once; CDR3 DNA: TGTGCCAGCAGGCTAGGGGGGGCGATTGGCTACACCTTC; CDR3 protein: CASRLGGAIGYTF
V gene: TRBV2; J gene: TRBJ1-4; D gene: -; clone size: -; CDR3 DNA: TGTGCCAACTCACCTGACAGATTTAATGAAAAACTGTTTTTT; CDR3 protein: CANSPDRFNEKLFF
V gene: TRBV2; J gene: TRBJ1-5; D gene: -; clone size: -; CDR3 DNA: TGTGCCAGCAGACCCCAGGGTCTACCAAATCAGCCCCAGCATTTT; CDR3 protein: CASRPQGLPNQPQHF
V gene: TRBV27; J gene: TRBJ2-3; D gene: TRBD1; clone size: -; CDR3 DNA: TGTGCCAGCAGTCCGGACAGGGCCACAGATACGCAGTATTTT; CDR3 protein: CASSPDRATDTQYF
V gene: TRBV5-1; J gene: TRBJ2-1; D gene: TRBD2; clone size: few; CDR3 DNA: TGCGCCAGCAGCTTGGAGCTAGCGGGATCTTTTGAGCAGTTCTTC; CDR3 protein: CASSLELAGSFEQFF
V gene: TRBV27; J gene: TRBJ2-7; D gene: -; clone size: -; CDR3 DNA: TGTGCCAGTAAAGCTGGTTACGAGCCCATCTACGAGCAGTACTTC; CDR3 protein: CASKAGYEPIYEQYF
V gene: TRBV5-4; J gene: TRBJ2-1; D gene: -; clone size: -; CDR3 DNA: TGTGCCAGCAGCTTGGCCGGGACAAACAATGAGCAGTTCTTC; CDR3 protein: CASSLAGTNNEQFF
V gene: TRBV7-3; J gene: TRBJ2-1; D gene: TRBD2; clone size: -; CDR3 DNA: TGTGCCAGCAGCTCCCTAGCGGGTGAAGTAGGTGAGCAGTTCTTC; CDR3 protein: CASSSLAGEVGEQFF
V gene: TRBV20-1; J gene: TRBJ1-3; D gene: -; clone size: -; CDR3 DNA: TGCAGTGCTAGTCCCGACAGTAGCTTAAACACCATATATTTT; CDR3 protein: CSASPDSSLNTIYF
V gene: TRBV28; J gene: TRBJ2-2; D gene: TRBD2; clone size: once; CDR3 DNA: TGTGCCAGCAGTTTGGCAACTCTAGCGGGAGGACGCACCGGGGAGCTGTTTTTT; CDR3 protein: CASSLATLAGGRTGELFF
V gene: TRBV7-9; J gene: TRBJ2-1; D gene: -; clone size: -; CDR3 DNA: TGTGCCAGCAGCCAGGGGTTCGAGCAGTTCTTC; CDR3 protein: CASSQGFEQFF
V gene: TRBV21-1; J gene: TRBJ1-5; D gene: -; clone size: -; CDR3 DNA: TGTGCCAGCAGCACCGCCGAGGACAGGGTTCGGAGGCCTAATCAGCCCCAGCATTTT; CDR3 protein: CASSTAEDRVRRPNQPQHF
V gene: TRBV7-9; J gene: TRBJ1-6; D gene: -; clone size: once; CDR3 DNA: TGTGCCAGCAGCTTTGGTGACTCCGAATCACCCCTCCACTTT; CDR3 protein: CASSFGDSESPLHF
V gene: TRBV7-9; J gene: TRBJ2-3; D gene: TRBD1; clone size: -; CDR3 DNA: TGTGCCAGCAGCCCGTTGGACAGGGGGCGCGGAGATACGCAGTATTTT; CDR3 protein: CASSPLDRGRGDTQYF
V gene: TRBV15; J gene: TRBJ1-5; D gene: TRBD1; clone size: -; CDR3 DNA: TGTGCCACCAGCAGCCGTCGGGACAGTAATCAGCCCCAGCATTTT; CDR3 protein: CATSSRRDSNQPQHF
V gene: TRBV2; J gene: TRBJ2-1; D gene: TRBD2; clone size: few; CDR3 DNA: TGTGCCAGCAGTTCGGGACTAGCGGGGTTCGGCGGGCAGTTCTTC; CDR3 protein: CASSSGLAGFGGQFF
V gene: TRBV19; J gene: TRBJ2-1; D gene: -; clone size: once; CDR3 DNA: TGTGCCAGTAGTATAGAGCACCTGGCTCCTGAGCAGTTCTTC; CDR3 protein: CASSIEHLAPEQFF